The sequence of this T cell receptor beta chain was determined in a study of T cells in Graves' hyperthyroidism and ophthalmopathy. Findings of the study overall: Ophthalmopathy and stable hyperthyroidism were told apart by a 13 V-J model. In blood, most of the thyroid clonotypes expanded above 0.001 were also present.

This clonotype was picked up many times. Its target is unknown. Regions amplified from RNA transcripts were the TCR beta CDR3 regions. When the TCR CDR3 underwent first-round RT-PCR, the HTBI primer set was used. TCRdb used MiXCR to reprocess the multiplex PCR reads, holding one entry per CDR3 protein. The sample has hundreds of thousands of distinct CDR3 sequences; 40% to 55% are singletons. The germline CDR1 and CDR2 sequences are SNHLY and FYNNEI. CDR3 length: 13 residues. Trimming left V 2 bases short and J 4 bases short, with 8 bases between. Patients counted as stable if ophthalmopathy did not develop within 18 months. The diagnostic basis comprised clinical symptoms, serum thyroxine and TRAb, thyroid ultrasound and orbital computed tomography.

Sequencing input: peripheral blood or thyroid tissue (not recorded which). The source of this sequence is a woman under 30 with Graves' hyperthyroidism. The chain is built from TRBV2 and TRBJ1-2; no firm D call. CDR3 DNA sequence: TGTGCCAGCAGTGAAACCGGCTTCTATGGCTACACCTTC. This encodes CASSETGFYGYTF.